This T cell receptor beta chain was identified in a study of blood T cell repertoires in COVID-19 (dated by TCRdb to 2018 to 2021). General notes on the study: Collaborator samples came from the United States, Italy and Spain and covered acute and convalescent phases of COVID-19. The samples were drawn from two sources: the first 160 participants of the ongoing ImmuneRACE study, and 1,200 or so subjects contributed by 6 global collaborators. The prospective study material was composed of cDNA or gDNA derived from T cells, B-cell-depleted T cells, or PBMCs. Where available, HLA class I and class II types were taken from metadata supplied by the sample provider and were not determined by assay-based typing. The repertoires were released in a freely available public database meant as a resource for research on the immune response to SARS-CoV-2. Sample metadata almost always included a de-identified subject ID, COVID-19 status, age in years and sex. Deeply sampled blood TCRbeta repertoires from subjects exposed to, actively infected with, or recovered from COVID-19 were included in the dataset. The study at large found these results: How much clinical and demographic metadata was included differed by source and by participant, and the metadata was provided uncurated.

Worth noting for this clone: Its recognized antigen is unknown. Base qualities are not provided; no much larger clone lies one nucleotide away.

The immunoSEQ Assay, a bias-controlled multiplex PCR, was used to amplify TCRbeta CDR3 regions from genomic DNA. The study's own analysis went as follows. Within the assay, amplification of reference gene primers was used to estimate how many nucleated cells each sample contained. To quantify the absolute abundance of each unique TCRbeta CDR3 rearrangement, sequence reads were collapsed and filtered. Productive Simpson clonality was computed per sample as the square root of Simpson's diversity index over productive rearrangements. Here the immuneACCESS table is served through TCRdb, limited to in-frame sequences with V and J called. Missing clones are a known gap in these copies; in checked studies unresolved V genes cover under half, and the rest lacks a known reason. That table furnishes V, J and clone size, whereas the DNA furnished D and trimming. The sample table contains about 240,000 clones; only one count was recorded for around 80% of them. The ten most abundant clones make up about 3.2% of the sample.

Collaborating institutions collected whole blood in K2EDTA tubes following their own protocols. For TCRbeta analysis, collaborators shipped samples in one of three forms: frozen whole blood, isolated PBMCs, or DNA extracted from either of those sample types. The sequence was obtained from a woman between 18 and 29 years old with acute or convalescent COVID-19. Sequencing was performed on peripheral blood.

The DNA is TGTGCCAGCAGTCCGCCGGGACTGTCAAATTCACCCCTCCACTTT. Its translation is CASSPPGLSNSPLHF. The chain is assembled from TRBV27 and TRBJ1-6, with TRBD1 perhaps the D gene, on 5 matching bases. In the germline V gene (reference sequence), CDR1 corresponds to MNHEY and CDR2 to SMNVEV. The CDR3 sequence holds 15 residues, the cysteine and phenylalanine included. Only the CDR3 portion is preserved as DNA: 45 bases, with reading frame beginning at the first base. Trimming removed 5 bases from V and 7 bases from J, leaving 15 bases between the germline ends.